This TCR beta chain originates from a study of T cells in Graves' hyperthyroidism and ophthalmopathy. Across the whole study: Peripheral blood sampling occurred at initial diagnosis, before any treatment. Regarding the study as a whole: A model of 13 V-J pairs discriminated ophthalmopathy from stable hyperthyroidism.

The CDR3 runs 15 residues. Trimming took 1 base from V and 1 from J, leaving 11 bases between them. The TCR beta CDR3 regions underwent amplification using RNA transcripts as the source. First-round RT-PCR of the TCR CDR3 relied on the HTBI primer set. A single record per CDR3 protein comes from TCRdb applying MiXCR to the multiplex PCR reads. Altogether approximately 610,000 distinct CDR3 sequences are present, 14% to 15% being singletons, with the ten largest covering approximately 4.3%. At least ten counts were recorded for this clonotype. Antigen unknown. Any patient presenting with uncontrolled infection, other autoimmune disease, pregnancy or lactation was left out.

The V call is TRBV12-3 or TRBV12-4, the J call TRBJ2-7, with a possible D match to TRBD1 (6 bases). Sequencing input: blood. This TCR was sampled from a woman aged 40 to 50 with Graves' ophthalmopathy. In DNA, the CDR3 is TGTGCCAGCAGTTTAGAGGCAGGGGCTTCCTACGAGCAGTACTTC. Amino acid sequence: CASSLEAGASYEQYF.